These T cell receptor beta chains were read from a single sample in a study of T cells in Graves' hyperthyroidism and ophthalmopathy. TCRdb called the multiplex PCR reads again in MiXCR, with one record for every CDR3 protein. The table shows some 700,000 distinct CDR3 sequences, with 15% to 20% occurring only once. What was sequenced was blood. All receptors derive from a man between 50 and 59 years old with Graves' hyperthyroidism. The CDR3 runs from the conserved cysteine through the conserved F or W. The D gene is left open where the match is weak. Expanded clones are given a class, and other clones once, few, many or no size at all.

d_gene	v_gene	j_gene	abundance	len	CDR3nt	CDR3aa
NA	TRBV2	TRBJ1-1	NA	10	TGTGCCAGCCCCGGGACAAAAGCTTTCTTT	CASPGTKAFF
NA	TRBV12-3/TRBV12-4	TRBJ2-5	many	12	TGTGCCAGCATGGGGAACCAAGAGACCCAGTACTTC	CASMGNQETQYF
NA	TRBV2	TRBJ2-3	once	13	TGTGCCAGCATGATTACGGGTACAGATACGCAGTATTTT	CASMITGTDTQYF
NA	TRBV5-1	TRBJ2-7	many	15	TGCGCCAGCAGCTTGGAGGGCACCCAAACTAGCGAGCAGTACTTC	CASSLEGTQTSEQYF
TRBD1	TRBV9	TRBJ1-1	NA	16	TGTGCCAGCAGCGTAGCCCAGGGGGTTCGGGACACTGAAGCTTTCTTT	CASSVAQGVRDTEAFF
NA	TRBV10-3	TRBJ1-5	many	16	TGTGCCATCAGTGACCCAGAAGTGCCAGCCATTTTGCCCCAGCATTTT	CAISDPEVPAILPQHF
TRBD2	TRBV3-1	TRBJ2-1	many	16	TGTGCCAGCAGCCTTTACGGCGGGACTATCTACAATGAGCAGTTCTTC	CASSLYGGTIYNEQFF
TRBD1	TRBV5-1	TRBJ2-7	NA	16	TGTGCCAGCAGCGTAGGGGGGACAGGGGACTCCTACGAGCAGTACTTC	CASSVGGTGDSYEQYF
NA	TRBV19	TRBJ2-1	many	14	TGTGCCAGTAGTTGGGACTTCGGGACCAATGAGCAGTTCTTC	CASSWDFGTNEQFF
TRBD2	TRBV6-1	TRBJ2-3	many	15	TGTGCCAGCAGTTCCCTACTAGCGGGAGGACATACGCAGTATTTT	CASSSLLAGGHTQYF
NA	TRBV7-2	TRBJ1-5	many	13	TGTGCCAGCAGTTCCCAGGGAAGTCAGCCCCAGCATTTT	CASSSQGSQPQHF
NA	TRBV19	TRBJ1-1	many	13	TGTGCCAGTAGTTGGGGATTGAACACTGAAGCTTTCTTT	CASSWGLNTEAFF
NA	TRBV11-2	TRBJ2-1	many	16	TGTGCCAGCAGCAGGACATATCTCGGCTCCTACAATGAGCAGTTCTTC	CASSRTYLGSYNEQFF
TRBD2	TRBV27	TRBJ2-1	many	16	TGTGCCAGCAGTTTATCGTCTAGCGGGTTCTACAATGAGCAGTTCTTC	CASSLSSSGFYNEQFF
NA	TRBV2	TRBJ1-2	many	14	TGTGCCAGCACCCTGGTTCAACCTAAGGGCGGCTACACCTTC	CASTLVQPKGGYTF
TRBD2	TRBV13	TRBJ2-1	many	18	TGTGCCAGCAGCTCTACCTTTGCGGGAGGGAGCTCCTACAATGAGCAGTTCTTC	CASSSTFAGGSSYNEQFF
NA	TRBV7-9	TRBJ1-1	few	12	TGTGCCAGCAGCCTAGGACAGAATGAAGCTTTCTTT	CASSLGQNEAFF
NA	TRBV29-1	TRBJ2-5	NA	13	TGCAGCGTTACTCCGGACCCTAGAGAGACCCAGTACTTC	CSVTPDPRETQYF
TRBD1	TRBV19	TRBJ1-5	many	14	TGTGCCAGTAGTATGACAGGGGGAAATCAGCCCCAGCATTTT	CASSMTGGNQPQHF
NA	TRBV4-1	TRBJ2-1	NA	15	TGCGCCAGCAGCCAAGATCCAGGGGCCTACAATGAGCAGTTCTTC	CASSQDPGAYNEQFF
NA	TRBV5-1	TRBJ2-1	NA	15	TGCGCCAGCAGGGGGGACAAGAGCTCCTACAATGAGCAGTTCTTC	CASRGDKSSYNEQFF
NA	TRBV7-8	TRBJ2-5	many	13	TGTGCCAGCAGCTTAAATCAGGATGAGACCCAGTACTTC	CASSLNQDETQYF
TRBD2	TRBV20-1	TRBJ2-3	NA	16	TGCAGTGCTAGGATAGGGGCTAGCGGGACCACAGATACGCAGTATTTT	CSARIGASGTTDTQYF
NA	TRBV15	TRBJ2-1	few	14	TGTGCCACGACCCCCCGGGATAATTCCCATGAGCAGTTCTTC	CATTPRDNSHEQFF
NA	TRBV5-1	TRBJ2-3	NA	16	TGCGCCAGCACCCCTTTTGGGGGGACTCTCACAGATACGCAGTATTTT	CASTPFGGTLTDTQYF
TRBD2	TRBV25-1	TRBJ2-1	few	14	TGTGCCAGCAGTGGAGCGGGATTGGTCAGTGAGCAGTTCTTC	CASSGAGLVSEQFF
TRBD1	TRBV10-3	TRBJ1-2	few	12	TGTGCCAGCGGGGACAGGTCGGGGGGCTACACCTTC	CASGDRSGGYTF
TRBD2	TRBV3-1	TRBJ2-1	few	15	TGTGCCAGCAGGGGGGCTAGCGGGACCGTAAATGAGCAGTTCTTC	CASRGASGTVNEQFF